This T cell receptor (beta chain) was identified in a study of human T cells and chemical hapten exposure. Study as a whole: The patch tests put 0.01% DPC on the skin of the upper back and were read 6 days later.

This clonotype was recorded many times. This CDR3 comprises 11 residues. Germline CDR1 and CDR2: SNHLY and FYNNEI. The germline V and J ends were trimmed by 8 bases and 2 bases, with 7 bases remaining between them. The study's library attached unique molecular identifiers to single cDNA molecules. One entry per CDR3 protein results from TCRdb running MiXCR on the RACE reads. The sample carries 30,000 to 40,000 distinct CDR3 sequences, about 12% recorded once. Noted time point: pre-sensitization, week 0. Documented treatment: therapeutic diphenylcyclopropenone sensitization with weekly scalp DPC. Sequencing started from total RNA isolated from unfractionated whole blood.

This sample comprised whole blood, obtained in connection with sensitization to the hapten diphenylcyclopropenone (DPC). This clonotype was obtained from a woman in her forties with alopecia areata. Some clones in this sample may be carry-over from other donors' samples. The J gene is TRBJ2-7, the V gene TRBV2; D is undetermined. Here the CDR3 DNA reads TGTGCCAGCGGTAGGGCCTACGAGCAGTACTTC. This gives the protein CASGRAYEQYF.